The clone carrying this T cell receptor (beta chain) came up many times. The target antigen is unknown. This sample stems from a study of neurological immune-mediated disorders. General study points: No CDR3 amino acid sequences were shared by expanded clones across subjects, suggesting private repertoires in all groups.

A 10-nucleotide random UMI tagged transcripts in template-switch 5'RACE cDNA synthesis. Every sequencing run generated over 170 million TCR-beta sequences from 15-18 subjects. Each CDR3 protein is one row after TCRdb ran MiXCR on the 5' RACE reads. This sample has some 31,000 distinct CDR3 sequences; approximately 4.3% occur once, and the top ten carry more than 20%. Germline CDR1 is DFQATT and CDR2 is SNEGSKA (reference sequence). The CDR3 has 14 residues. V was pared by 4 bases and J by 3 bases, with 15 bases between. Unsorted libraries were derived from 2 million PBMCs stored at -80 C. The specimen was PBMCs. The chain links TRBV20-1 to TRBJ1-1, with D possibly TRBD1 on 5 matching bases. The TCR sequence derives from a man aged 18 to 30 in good health. The CDR3 nucleotides are TGCAGTGCTAAGGGGCTTTTGGGGCACACTGAAGCTTTCTTT. Its translation: CSAKGLLGHTEAFF.